This is a list of T cell receptor beta chains from one sample in a study of blood T cell repertoires in COVID-19. TCRdb's copy holds only in-frame clones and misses some; the assay was immunoSEQ multiplex PCR. The sample lists 270,000 or so clones, 80% to 85% occurring once. The material sequenced was peripheral blood. The receptors come from a woman aged 60 to 75 with active or convalescent COVID-19. CDR3s include the opening cysteine and the closing phenylalanine or tryptophan. A D gene is named only where the DNA matches it firmly. Part of the rows lack a size; the others show once, few, many or a class for expanded clones.

d_call cdr3_length j_call clone_size v_call cdr3_nt cdr3_aa
NA 15 TRBJ2-7 NA TRBV7-8 TGTGCCAGCAGTCCCCCGGGGGACGGTTCCTACGAGCAGTACTTC CASSPPGDGSYEQYF
TRBD1 13 TRBJ2-2 NA TRBV7-8 TGTGCCAGCAGCCCAGGGGGCTCCGGGGAGCTGTTTTTT CASSPGGSGELFF
TRBD1 15 TRBJ1-6 many TRBV7-9 TGTGCCAGCAGCGCTACTTGGACAGGGAATTCACCCCTCCACTTT CASSATWTGNSPLHF
NA 15 TRBJ2-3 NA TRBV7-2 TGTGCCAGCAGCCTTAGCGTATCTAGCACAGATACGCAGTATTTT CASSLSVSSTDTQYF
NA 14 TRBJ2-6 NA TRBV30 TGTGCCTGGAGTGTTATCGCTGGGGCCAACGTCCTGACTTTC CAWSVIAGANVLTF
NA 12 TRBJ2-7 NA TRBV6-2/TRBV6-3 TGTGCCAGCAGCCCCGGGTGGTACGAGCAGTACTTC CASSPGWYEQYF
NA 19 TRBJ2-1 NA TRBV21-1 TGTGCCAGCAGCAAAGCAGTTGTAGGGCGGGGGGGCTCCGTTGATGAGCAGTTCTTC CASSKAVVGRGGSVDEQFF
TRBD2 15 TRBJ2-3 few TRBV10-3 TGTGCCATCAGGTCGACTAGCGGGGAAAGAGATACGCAGTATTTT CAIRSTSGERDTQYF
TRBD1 15 TRBJ1-2 NA TRBV9 TGTGCCAGCAGCGTAGCAGGTGAACAGGGGAATGGCTACACCTTC CASSVAGEQGNGYTF
TRBD1 15 TRBJ2-7 NA TRBV12-5 TGTGCTAGTGGATACGACCGGACAGGGGCAGGTGAGCAGTACTTC CASGYDRTGAGEQYF
TRBD2 16 TRBJ2-5 NA TRBV18 TGTGCCAGCTCAACACTAGCGTCGTCGGACCAAGAGACCCAGTACTTC CASSTLASSDQETQYF
NA 11 TRBJ1-4 NA TRBV29-1 TGCAGCGTGGGGCTGACAGAAAAACTGTTTTTT CSVGLTEKLFF
NA 12 TRBJ1-2 NA TRBV12-5 TGTGCTAGTGGAGCGGGTTGGAGTGGCTACACCTTC CASGAGWSGYTF
NA 14 TRBJ2-7 NA TRBV18 TGTGCCAGCTCACCTGAACAGGGTCCCTACGAGCAGTACTTC CASSPEQGPYEQYF
NA 14 TRBJ1-4 NA TRBV20-1 TGCAGTGCTAGTGGGTGGAGGGTCGGCGAAAAACTGTTTTTT CSASGWRVGEKLFF
TRBD1 14 TRBJ2-5 NA TRBV5-1 TGCGCCAGCAGCCCGGGACAGGAGGCCGGGACCCAGTACTTC CASSPGQEAGTQYF
TRBD1 15 TRBJ1-3 NA TRBV27 TGTGCCAGCAGTTTAACAGGGGGGAGTGGAAACACCATATATTTT CASSLTGGSGNTIYF
NA 13 TRBJ1-2 NA TRBV27 TGTGCCAGCAGGGTGGGACATAGGTATGGCTACACCTTC CASRVGHRYGYTF
TRBD2 13 TRBJ2-5 NA TRBV6-4 TGTGCCAGACGGGGGGGGGTCCAAGAGACCCAGTACTTC CARRGGVQETQYF
TRBD1 15 TRBJ2-7 NA TRBV7-8 TGTGCCAGCAGCTTCGGAGGGGACAGGGTCTACGAGCAGTACTTC CASSFGGDRVYEQYF
TRBD2 15 TRBJ2-1 NA TRBV7-2 TGTGCCAGCAGCTTAGGCCTAGCGGCGGGGGGTCAGCAGTTCTTC CASSLGLAAGGQQFF
NA 17 TRBJ1-6 many TRBV2 TGTGCCAGCAAAGGGCCTGGGGAGCAGCTAGGTAATTCACCCCTCCACTTT CASKGPGEQLGNSPLHF
NA 13 TRBJ2-7 NA TRBV7-9 TGTGCCAGCACCTCAGGGGATTCCTACGAGCAGTACTTC CASTSGDSYEQYF
NA 13 TRBJ1-1 NA TRBV10-1 TGCGCCAGCATTAGTAAACAGATCACTGAAGCTTTCTTT CASISKQITEAFF
TRBD1 15 TRBJ1-3 NA TRBV29-1 TGCAGCGTTGAGACAATGACAGGGACTGGAAACACCATATATTTT CSVETMTGTGNTIYF
NA 11 TRBJ2-3 NA TRBV7-2 TGTGCCAGCAGCTTCAAAGATACGCAGTATTTT CASSFKDTQYF
NA 14 TRBJ1-6 NA TRBV3-1/TRBV3-2 TGTGCCAGCAGCCAAGGGGGCCGAAGCTCACCCCTCCACTTT CASSQGGRSSPLHF
NA 14 TRBJ2-1 NA TRBV19 TGTGCCAGTAGTTTGAACAGGGCGTACAATGAGCAGTTCTTC CASSLNRAYNEQFF
NA 16 TRBJ2-5 NA TRBV6-5 TGTGCCAGCAGTTACGATGGGGGGGGCTACCAAGAGACCCAGTACTTC CASSYDGGGYQETQYF
NA 15 TRBJ1-2 NA TRBV2 TGTGCCAGCAGTGAACAAAGTCAGGGACTCTATGGCTACACCTTC CASSEQSQGLYGYTF
NA 14 TRBJ2-5 NA TRBV7-9 TGTGCCAGCAGCTTAGGGACAGCCTACGAGACCCAGTACTTC CASSLGTAYETQYF
TRBD1 19 TRBJ1-4 NA TRBV5-1 TGCGCCAGCAGCTTGGAATCCGGGACAGGGGGCGCGGCTAATGAAAAACTGTTTTTT CASSLESGTGGAANEKLFF
NA 15 TRBJ1-1 NA TRBV19 TGTGCCAGTAGTATTCGAGGGACTCCGAACACTGAAGCTTTCTTT CASSIRGTPNTEAFF
NA 13 TRBJ2-3 NA TRBV19 TGTGCCAGTCGGGATCCGGGCACAGATACGCAGTATTTT CASRDPGTDTQYF
NA 15 TRBJ2-3 NA TRBV6-5 TGTGCCAGCAGGCTGGAGGGAGGTAGCACAGATACGCAGTATTTT CASRLEGGSTDTQYF
NA 13 TRBJ1-1 NA TRBV30 TGTGCCTGGAGTGTCGGGGAAGGCACTGAAGCTTTCTTT CAWSVGEGTEAFF
NA 14 TRBJ1-5 NA TRBV30 TGTGCCTGGAGTGTAACTGGGAGAGGTCAGCCCCAGCATTTT CAWSVTGRGQPQHF
NA 15 TRBJ1-4 once TRBV6-5 TGTGCCAGCAGTTTTTCCCTAGCAACTAATGAAAAACTGTTTTTT CASSFSLATNEKLFF
NA 11 TRBJ1-1 NA TRBV29-1 TGCAGCTCCGGGAAAGACACTGAAGCTTTCTTT CSSGKDTEAFF
NA 16 TRBJ2-1 NA TRBV6-6 TGTGCCAGCAGTACCCTGGGGGGGCTCTCCTACAATGAGCAGTTCTTC CASSTLGGLSYNEQFF
TRBD2 16 TRBJ2-1 few TRBV11-2 TGTGCCAGCAGCTTAGTCAGCGGGGGGGTCCGGAATGAGCAGTTCTTC CASSLVSGGVRNEQFF
TRBD1 13 TRBJ1-2 once TRBV12-3/TRBV12-4 TGTGCCAGCAGCAGGGACAGGCTATATGGCTACACCTTC CASSRDRLYGYTF
NA 17 TRBJ2-3 NA TRBV15 TGTGCCACCAGCAGAGCACACGGGGGGCGAGGCACAGATACGCAGTATTTT CATSRAHGGRGTDTQYF
NA 15 TRBJ1-4 once TRBV11-2 TGTGCCAGCAGCTTTCGGGGGGCCTCTAATGAAAAACTGTTTTTT CASSFRGASNEKLFF
NA 14 TRBJ1-5 NA TRBV19 TGTGCCAGTAGTCCCCAGGGGCCTAATCAGCCCCAGCATTTT CASSPQGPNQPQHF
NA 12 TRBJ1-4 NA TRBV10-2 TGCGCCAGCAGTGCGTCTAATGAAAAACTGTTTTTT CASSASNEKLFF